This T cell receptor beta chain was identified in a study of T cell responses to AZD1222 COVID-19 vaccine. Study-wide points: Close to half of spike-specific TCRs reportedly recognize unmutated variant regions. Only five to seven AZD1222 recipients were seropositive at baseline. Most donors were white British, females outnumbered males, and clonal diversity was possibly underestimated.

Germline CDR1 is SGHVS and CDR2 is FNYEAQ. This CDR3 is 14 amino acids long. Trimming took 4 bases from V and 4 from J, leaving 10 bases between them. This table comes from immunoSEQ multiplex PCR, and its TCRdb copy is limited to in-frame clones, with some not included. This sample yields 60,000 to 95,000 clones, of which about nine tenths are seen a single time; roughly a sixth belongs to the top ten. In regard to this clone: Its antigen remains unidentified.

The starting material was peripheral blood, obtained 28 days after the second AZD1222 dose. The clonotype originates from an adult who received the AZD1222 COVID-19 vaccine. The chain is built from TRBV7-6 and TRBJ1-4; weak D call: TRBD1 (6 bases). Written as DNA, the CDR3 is TGTGCCAGCAGCTGGACAGTCAATAATGAAAAACTGTTTTTT. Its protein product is CASSWTVNNEKLFF.